The 14 T cell receptor beta chains reported below all come from one sample, sequenced in a study of T cell responses to AZD1222 COVID-19 vaccine. Some clones are missing from TCRdb's copy, which holds only in-frame ones; the method was immunoSEQ multiplex PCR. The sample contains roughly 97,000 clones, about nine tenths of which appear only once. Here the sequenced sample was peripheral blood, taken 28 days after the second dose of the MenACWY control vaccine. Receptors originate from an adult who received the MenACWY meningococcal vaccine as a control.

This clone was counted only a few times. This chain uses TRBV5-1 with TRBJ2-7; 10 nucleotides line up with TRBD1. There are 16 residues in the CDR3. Trimming took 5 bases from V and 3 from J; bases not matched to a gene: 11. Germline V CDR1 and CDR2: SGHRS, YFSETQ. CDR3 sequence reads: CASRRQLTGGNYEQYF. DNA for the CDR3: TGCGCCAGCAGACGGCAACTGACAGGGGGCAACTACGAGCAGTACTTC.

The chain uses TRBV18 and TRBJ2-1, with D perhaps matching TRBD1 (6 bases). V was clipped by 6 bases and J by 15 bases, with 21 bases between them. Germline V lookup: CDR1 KGHSH, CDR2 LQKENI. There are 13 residues in the CDR3. In nucleotides, the CDR3 is TGTGCCAGCTCCCTCGAGGACACAGGGTGGACGTTCTTC. Translation: CASSLEDTGWTFF.

This clone was seen a handful of times. The V call is TRBV5-8, the J call TRBJ2-1; D is unresolved. This CDR3 has 13 residues. Trimming shortened V by 0 bases and J by 8 bases, and 9 bases separated the two germline ends. CDR1 is SGHTS and CDR2 is YDEGEE in the germline V gene. CDR3 sequence (DNA): TGTGCCAGCAGCTTGGCCGAAGGATATGAGCAGTTCTTC. It yields the protein CASSLAEGYEQFF.

This clone has a handful of counts. The chain is built from TRBV24-1 and TRBJ1-1, with a possible D match to TRBD1 (5 bases). The CDR3 covers 11 residues. V was shortened by 10 bases and J by 8 bases, with 13 bases between the two germline ends. Germline CDR1 reads KGHDR; CDR2 reads SFDVKD. This CDR3 is CATSYGGEAFF. CDR3 bases: TGTGCCACGAGTTATGGGGGAGAAGCTTTCTTT.

V gene TRBV18 combines with J gene TRBJ2-1; 14 nucleotides align to TRBD2. Germline assignment: CDR1 KGHSH and CDR2 LQKENI. The CDR3 has 20 amino acids. With V trimmed by 2 bases and J by 3 bases, 12 bases remained unmatched. The CDR3 bases are TGTGCCAGCTCACCAACATGGGGACTAGCGGGGGCGGGGATCTACAATGAGCAGTTCTTC. Protein sequence: CASSPTWGLAGAGIYNEQFF.

The gene calls are TRBV6-6 and TRBJ2-6; weak D call: TRBD2 (8 bases). The CDR3 is 17 amino acids. V dropped 5 bases and J dropped 0 bases, with 14 bases sitting between them. CDR1 is MNHNY, CDR2 SVGAGI, per germline (reference sequence). The CDR3 loop reads CASSPGRGLSGANVLTF. The CDR3 coding sequence is TGTGCCAGCAGTCCCGGGAGGGGGCTCTCTGGGGCCAACGTCCTGACTTTC.

This clone was picked up a small number of times. V and J are TRBV2 and TRBJ1-6, with D possibly matching TRBD1 (6 bases). Per the germline V gene, CDR1 is SNHLY and CDR2 is FYNNEI. CDR3 length: 12 residues. V dropped 8 bases and J dropped 12 bases, with 14 bases sitting between them. Here the CDR3 reads CASREGGRPLHF. DNA of the CDR3: TGTGCCAGCCGGGAGGGGGGGAGACCCCTCCACTTT.

The V gene is TRBV28, the J gene TRBJ1-1; no clear D gene. This CDR3 has 12 residues. The V and J ends lost 4 bases and 3 bases respectively, with 6 bases between them. CDR1 MDHEN and CDR2 SYDVKM come from the germline V gene. The CDR3 DNA sequence: TGTGCCAGCAGTTCCAAGTACACTGAAGCTTTCTTT. Translation gives CASSSKYTEAFF.

The gene calls are TRBV18 and TRBJ1-3, with unresolved D. V lost 2 bases, J lost 4 bases, and 9 bases lay in between. Germline V lookup: CDR1 KGHSH, CDR2 LQKENI. This CDR3 is built from 14 residues. For the CDR3, the DNA is TGTGCCAGCTCACCAGGGCCCGACGGAAACACCATATATTTT. Amino acid sequence: CASSPGPDGNTIYF.

The V and J genes are TRBV28 and TRBJ2-7; TRBD1 matches at 8 bases. CDR3 length equals 16 residues. Germline CDR1 MDHEN, CDR2 SYDVKM. V was pared by 5 bases and J by 2 bases, with 11 bases of the junction left unmatched. CDR3 sequence (DNA): TGTGCCAGCAGTCTGGGGGTCAGGGGGCGGACCTACGAGCAGTACTTC. Translation gives CASSLGVRGRTYEQYF.

The J gene is TRBJ2-1, the V gene TRBV19, with 8 bases aligning to TRBD2. Germline lookup yields CDR1 LNHDA and CDR2 SQIVND (reference sequence). V was pared by 4 bases and J by 9 bases, with 11 bases of the junction left unmatched. The CDR3 has 15 residues. The CDR3 nucleotides are TGTGCCAGTAGTAGCTGGGACGGGGGGGCCGGTGAGCAGTTCTTC. It specifies CASSSWDGGAGEQFF.

This chain connects TRBV7-8 to TRBJ1-1; D is perhaps TRBD1 (5 bases). The germline gives CDR1 SGHVS, CDR2 FQNEAQ. Trimming took off 2 bases at V and 11 bases at J, with 12 bases between the two ends. CDR3 size: 12 residues. The CDR3 sequence is CASSLIQGVAFF. CDR3 bases: TGTGCCAGCAGCTTAATCCAGGGTGTCGCTTTCTTT.

A few counts support this clone. The V and J genes are TRBV6-2 or TRBV6-3 and TRBJ2-7, with D possibly being TRBD1 (5 bases). V gave up 5 bases and J gave up 2 bases, with 22 bases separating them. CDR1 and CDR2 from the germline V gene are MNHEY and SVGEGT. The CDR3 sequence is 17 residues long. The CDR3 protein is CASSPANSLGQTYEQYF. The CDR3 DNA reads TGTGCCAGCAGTCCCGCCAATAGCCTGGGGCAGACCTACGAGCAGTACTTC.

The chain is built from TRBV7-2 and TRBJ2-5, with 9 positions matching TRBD2. The CDR3 spans 14 residues. J was trimmed by 5 bases and V by 3 bases; bases with no gene match: 4. Germline CDR1 SGHTA, CDR2 FQGNSA. The DNA for the CDR3 is TGTGCCAGCAGCTTGGCGGGGGGGCCGGAGACCCAGTACTTC. Residues: CASSLAGGPETQYF.